The 18 T cell receptor beta chains in this list originate from one sample, sequenced in a study of pediatric ulcerative colitis. During colonoscopy, one to two rectal pinch biopsies were collected. Only in-frame clones appear in the TCRdb table, and some are missing; sequencing was by immunoSEQ multiplex PCR. The sample lists about 36,000 clones, 73% seen once, with about 0.7% in the top ten. Sequences were obtained from gut tissue. The source is a boy aged 10-17 years with moderate ulcerative colitis.

The chain carries TRBV28 and TRBJ2-3, with D possibly TRBD2 on 5 matching bases. Germline-derived CDR1 and CDR2 are MDHEN and SYDVKM. V lost 7 bases to trimming and J lost 1 base, with 9 bases between them. CDR3 length: 13 residues. The DNA of the CDR3 is TGTGCCAGCACACTGGAGGGCACAGATACGCAGTATTTT. It specifies CASTLEGTDTQYF.

The rearrangement joins TRBV7-9 to TRBJ2-7; 7 bases align to TRBD1. Germline lookup yields CDR1 SEHNR and CDR2 FQNEAQ (reference sequence). With V trimmed by 5 bases and J by 1 base, 5 bases remained unmatched. CDR3 size: 14 residues. The CDR3 region has the DNA TGTGCCAGCAGCCCAGGGGGAAGTTCCTACGAGCAGTACTTC. Amino acid sequence: CASSPGGSSYEQYF.

The genes are TRBV4-3 and TRBJ1-2; a weak D match, TRBD1 (6 bases). Germline CDR1 LGHNA, CDR2 YSLEER. CDR3 size: 19 residues. V gave up 0 bases and J gave up 1 base, with 21 bases separating them. CDR3 nucleotide sequence: TGCGCCAGCAGCCAAGAAGTTCCCTCGGGGGGGGCAGTTAACTATGGCTACACCTTC. Protein: CASSQEVPSGGAVNYGYTF.

The genes are TRBV5-1 and TRBJ2-5; D possibly uses TRBD1 or TRBD2 (6 bases each). This CDR3 contains 14 residues. V lost 9 bases to trimming and J lost 3 bases, with 18 bases between them. Germline V lookup: CDR1 SGHRS, CDR2 YFSETQ. CDR3 sequence: CATKRGGQEETQYF. In DNA form, the CDR3 reads TGCGCCACCAAAAGAGGGGGGCAGGAAGAGACCCAGTACTTC.

The sample holds a few counts of this clone. The chain joins TRBV10-2 to TRBJ2-7; 12 bases fit TRBD2. The ends lost 7 bases at V and 7 bases at J; junction bases unmatched: 8. Germline-derived CDR1 and CDR2 are WSHSY and SAAADI. The CDR3 runs to 14 residues. CDR3 DNA: TGCGCCAGCACCCTAGCGGGAGGGCCATGGGAGCAGTACTTC. This encodes CASTLAGGPWEQYF.

This chain joins TRBV5-5 and TRBJ2-7; TRBD2 agrees at 10 bases. Germline assignment: CDR1 SGHKS and CDR2 YYEKEE (reference sequence). This CDR3 comprises 15 residues. Losses at the gene ends were 0 bases for V and 3 bases for J; bases not matched to a gene: 3. CDR3: CASSLVGTSDYEQYF. CDR3 DNA sequence: TGTGCCAGCAGCTTGGTCGGGACTAGCGACTACGAGCAGTACTTC.

This chain uses TRBV7-2 with TRBJ2-7; weak D call: TRBD2 (6 bases). CDR3 size: 18 residues. The germline V gene encodes CDR1 SGHTA and CDR2 FQGNSA. V gave up 0 bases and J gave up 4 bases, with 22 bases separating them. For the CDR3, the DNA is TGTGCCAGCAGCTTAGCAGGGCCGACGGAGGGGATTGTTTACGAGCAGTACTTC. This translates into CASSLAGPTEGIVYEQYF. The variable domain in full, completed from reference TRBV7-2 and TRBJ2-7, reads GAGVSQSPSNKVTEKGKDVELRCDPISGHTALYWYRQSLGQGLEFLIYFQGNSAPDKSGLPSDRFSAERTGGSVSTLTIQRTQQEDSAVYLCASSLAGPTEGIVYEQYFGPGTRLTVT.

This clone was counted only a few times. The chain links TRBV7-6 to TRBJ2-1, with 7 bases that match TRBD2. Germline V gives CDR1 SGHVS, CDR2 FNYEAQ. Unmatched junction bases numbered 6, after V lost 5 bases and J lost 2 bases. The CDR3 extends over 15 amino acids. The CDR3 region is CASSRGSGAYNEQFF. CDR3 coding DNA: TGTGCCAGCAGCCGCGGGAGCGGAGCCTACAATGAGCAGTTCTTC.

The rearrangement joins TRBV29-1 to TRBJ1-2; TRBD1 matches 10 bases. Trimming took 5 bases from V and 5 from J; bases not matched to a gene: 11. The CDR3 spans 15 residues. CDR1 is SQVTM, CDR2 ANQGSEA, per germline. The CDR3 loop reads CSVHRWDRGGYGYTF. Here the CDR3 DNA reads TGCAGCGTTCATAGATGGGACAGGGGCGGGTATGGCTACACCTTC.

This clone has only a few counts. This rearrangement joins TRBV4-3 to TRBJ2-7; D unclear. Trimming took off 2 bases at V and 3 bases at J, with 5 bases between the two ends. This CDR3 has 12 amino acids. The germline CDR1 and CDR2 sequences are LGHNA and YSLEER. CDR3 sequence (DNA): TGCGCCAGCAGCCAAAACGGCTACGAGCAGTACTTC. As protein: CASSQNGYEQYF.

This chain joins TRBV29-1 and TRBJ2-5; D gene uncertain. The ends were cut back, 7 bases at V and 1 base at J, with 10 bases in the middle. The CDR3 contains 12 residues. Germline V gene data show CDR1 as SQVTM and CDR2 as ANQGSEA. In DNA form, the CDR3 reads TGCAGCGCCCAGACCGTCCAAGAGACCCAGTACTTC. Protein sequence: CSAQTVQETQYF.

The chain links TRBV5-1 to TRBJ1-1; D not resolved. This CDR3 has 15 residues. Germline V lookup: CDR1 SGHRS, CDR2 YFSETQ. V gave up 1 base and J gave up 7 bases, with 17 bases separating them. The CDR3 here is CASSLIVEGGGEAFF. The CDR3 DNA sequence: TGCGCCAGCAGCTTGATAGTCGAGGGCGGTGGTGAAGCTTTCTTT.

The chain uses TRBV19 and TRBJ1-5; weak D call: TRBD1 (5 bases). Between the trimmed V and J ends, which lost 7 bases and 1 base, there was a span of 14 bases. This CDR3 has 15 amino acids. Germline lookup yields CDR1 LNHDA and CDR2 SQIVND (reference sequence). The CDR3 is CASTSYAGSNQPQHF. The CDR3 DNA follows: TGTGCCAGTACCTCGTATGCAGGGAGCAATCAGCCCCAGCATTTT.

The chain links TRBV5-6 to TRBJ1-1, with D tentatively TRBD1 (5 bases). The CDR3 totals 14 residues. Trimming took off 6 bases at V and 2 bases at J, with 14 bases between the two ends. CDR1 and CDR2 (germline): SGHDT, YYEEEE. CDR3 region: CASTRGRPNTEAFF. CDR3 DNA: TGTGCCAGCACCCGGGGCAGGCCCAACACTGAAGCTTTCTTT.

This clone has a single count. The J gene is TRBJ2-5, the V gene TRBV5-4; 11 positions match TRBD2. The CDR3 loop spans 16 amino acids. CDR1 and CDR2 from the germline V gene are SGHNT and YYREEE (reference sequence). V trimming: 5 bases; J trimming: 0 bases; junction bases outside the gene matches: 6. CDR3 in DNA: TGTGCCAGCAGTTACGGGACTAGCGGTTACCAAGAGACCCAGTACTTC. Protein product: CASSYGTSGYQETQYF.

The rearrangement links TRBV6-1 to TRBJ2-7, with D perhaps assigned TRBD1 or TRBD2 (5 bases each). Germline V gene sequence: CDR1 MNHNS, CDR2 SASEGT. V lost 11 bases, J lost 7 bases, and 18 bases lay in between. This CDR3 spans 12 amino acids. Here the CDR3 DNA reads TGTGCCGTCTCCAGGGACGGTGTAGAGCAGTACTTC. This encodes CAVSRDGVEQYF.

This chain links TRBV5-4 with TRBJ1-2; possibly TRBD1 for D (6 bases). Germline loops: CDR1 SGHNT, CDR2 YYREEE (reference sequence). This CDR3 spans 16 amino acids. Trimming took 1 base from V and 1 from J, leaving 14 bases between them. CDR3 sequence reads: CASSLPPGQSNYGYTF. CDR3 nucleotide sequence: TGTGCCAGCAGCTTGCCTCCGGGACAAAGTAACTATGGCTACACCTTC.

The chain has TRBV27 and TRBJ2-7, with a possible D match to TRBD2 (5 bases). Per germline, CDR1 MNHEY and CDR2 SMNVEV (reference sequence). CDR3 size: 15 residues. The ends were cut back, 2 bases at V and 3 bases at J, with 14 bases in the middle. The DNA of the CDR3 is TGTGCCAGCAGTTTAACCGGCGGGTCACTCTACGAGCAGTACTTC. Protein sequence: CASSLTGGSLYEQYF.